This T cell receptor beta chain was sequenced during a study of CD4+ T cells in melanoma. Study-wide results and limits: CD8+ T cell, macrophage and B cell function reportedly correlated with neoantigen-specific CD4+ T cells. Diverse differentiation states were reported for melanoma neoantigen-specific CD4+ T cells.

The CDR3 is made up of 17 amino acids. V gave up 3 bases and J gave up 0 bases; unmatched junction bases: 8. Per germline, CDR1 SGHRS and CDR2 YFSETQ. For this clone: The antigen is not known.

TCRdb keeps only in-frame clones here, not all; method: immunoSEQ multiplex PCR. The sample lists about 110,000 clones, 92% occurring once. The sample consisted of peripheral blood. The chain couples TRBV5-1 to TRBJ2-7, with 11 bases aligning to TRBD2. The sequence was obtained from a human donor with melanoma. The CDR3 is CASSWDIAGGLSYEQYF. The CDR3 DNA is TGCGCCAGCAGCTGGGACATAGCGGGAGGGCTCTCCTACGAGCAGTACTTC.